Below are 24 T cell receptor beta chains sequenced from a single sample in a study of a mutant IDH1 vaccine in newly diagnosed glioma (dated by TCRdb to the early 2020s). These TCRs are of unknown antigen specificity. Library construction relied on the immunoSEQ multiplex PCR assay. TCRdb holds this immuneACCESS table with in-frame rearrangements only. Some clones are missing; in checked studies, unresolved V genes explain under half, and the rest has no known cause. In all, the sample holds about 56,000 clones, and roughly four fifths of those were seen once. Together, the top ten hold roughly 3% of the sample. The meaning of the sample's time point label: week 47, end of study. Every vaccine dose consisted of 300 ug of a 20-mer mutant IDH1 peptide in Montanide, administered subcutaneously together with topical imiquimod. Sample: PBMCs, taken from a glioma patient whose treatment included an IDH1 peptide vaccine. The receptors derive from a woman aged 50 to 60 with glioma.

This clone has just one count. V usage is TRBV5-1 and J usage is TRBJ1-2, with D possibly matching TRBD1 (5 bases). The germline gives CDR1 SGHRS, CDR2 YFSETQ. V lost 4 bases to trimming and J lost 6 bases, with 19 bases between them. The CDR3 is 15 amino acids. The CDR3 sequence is CASSPEGRGEDGYTF. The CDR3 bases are TGCGCCAGCAGCCCCGAAGGGAGGGGTGAGGATGGCTACACCTTC.

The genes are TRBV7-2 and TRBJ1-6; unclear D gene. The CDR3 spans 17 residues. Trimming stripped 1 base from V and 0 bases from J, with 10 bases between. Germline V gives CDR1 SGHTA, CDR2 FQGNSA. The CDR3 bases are TGTGCCAGCAGCTTAGTACGGATGAGCTCCTATAATTCACCCCTCCACTTT. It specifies CASSLVRMSSYNSPLHF. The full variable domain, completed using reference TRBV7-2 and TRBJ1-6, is GAGVSQSPSNKVTEKGKDVELRCDPISGHTALYWYRQSLGQGLEFLIYFQGNSAPDKSGLPSDRFSAERTGGSVSTLTIQRTQQEDSAVYLCASSLVRMSSYNSPLHFGNGTRLTVT.

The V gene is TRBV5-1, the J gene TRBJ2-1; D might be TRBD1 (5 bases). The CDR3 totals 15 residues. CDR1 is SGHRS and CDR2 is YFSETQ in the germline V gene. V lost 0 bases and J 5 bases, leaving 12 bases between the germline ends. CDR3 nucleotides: TGCGCCAGCAGCTTGGGGGGCAGGGAAAACAATGAGCAGTTCTTC. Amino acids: CASSLGGRENNEQFF. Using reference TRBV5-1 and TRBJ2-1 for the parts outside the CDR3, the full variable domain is KAGVTQTPRYLIKTRGQQVTLSCSPISGHRSVSWYQQTPGQGLQFLFEYFSETQRNKGNFPGRFSGRQFSNSRSEMNVSTLELGDSALYLCASSLGGRENNEQFFGPGTRLTVL.

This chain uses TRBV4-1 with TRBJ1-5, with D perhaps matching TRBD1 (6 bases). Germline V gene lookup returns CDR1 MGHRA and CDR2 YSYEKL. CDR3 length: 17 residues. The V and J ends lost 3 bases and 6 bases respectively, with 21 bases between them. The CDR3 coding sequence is TGCGCCAGCAGCCAGCCTTACAGGGTTGGGGTTGGTCAGCCCCAGCATTTT. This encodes CASSQPYRVGVGQPQHF.

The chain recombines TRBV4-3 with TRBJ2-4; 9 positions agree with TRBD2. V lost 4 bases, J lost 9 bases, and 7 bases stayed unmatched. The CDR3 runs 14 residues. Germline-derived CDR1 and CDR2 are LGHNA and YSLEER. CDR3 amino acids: CASSRVAGDSIQYF. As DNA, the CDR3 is TGCGCCAGCAGCCGCGTAGCGGGGGATAGCATTCAGTACTTC.

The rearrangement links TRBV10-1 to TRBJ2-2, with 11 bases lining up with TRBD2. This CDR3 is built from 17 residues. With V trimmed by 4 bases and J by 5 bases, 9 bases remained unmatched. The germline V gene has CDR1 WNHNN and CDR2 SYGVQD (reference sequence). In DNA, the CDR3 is TGCGCCAGCAGTGGACCCCGGGGACTAGCGGATACCGGGGAGCTGTTTTTT. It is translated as CASSGPRGLADTGELFF.

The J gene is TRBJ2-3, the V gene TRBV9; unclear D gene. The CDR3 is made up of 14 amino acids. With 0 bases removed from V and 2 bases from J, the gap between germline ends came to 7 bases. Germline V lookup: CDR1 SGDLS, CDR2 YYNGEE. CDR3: CASSVVANTDTQYF. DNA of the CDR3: TGTGCCAGCAGCGTAGTGGCTAACACAGATACGCAGTATTTT. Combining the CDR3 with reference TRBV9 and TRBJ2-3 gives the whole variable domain DSGVTQTPKHLITATGQRVTLRCSPRSGDLSVYWYQQSLDQGLQFLIQYYNGEERAKGNILERFSAQQFPDLHSELNLSSLELGDSALYFCASSVVANTDTQYFGPGTRLTVL.

The CDR3 is CASSLEGTSVETQYF. The CDR3 DNA reads TGTGCCAGCAGCTTAGAGGGGACTAGCGTAGAGACCCAGTACTTC. The chain couples TRBV7-2 to TRBJ2-5, with 10 bases matching TRBD2. Germline CDR1 SGHTA, CDR2 FQGNSA. With V trimmed by 1 base and J by 4 bases, 3 bases remained unmatched. CDR3 length equals 15 residues.

DNA for the CDR3: TGTGCCAGTCGAACCGGGACAGGGCTCTACGAGCAGTACTTC. Its protein product is CASRTGTGLYEQYF. The chain joins TRBV6-5 to TRBJ2-7, with TRBD1 matching 9 bases. The ends lost 9 bases at V and 3 bases at J; junction bases unmatched: 9. CDR3 size: 14 residues. The germline gives CDR1 MNHEY, CDR2 SVGAGI.

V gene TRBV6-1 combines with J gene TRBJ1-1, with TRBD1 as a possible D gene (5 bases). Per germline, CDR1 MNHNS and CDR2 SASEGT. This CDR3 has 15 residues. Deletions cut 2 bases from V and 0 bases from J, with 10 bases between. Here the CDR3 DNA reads TGTGCCAGCAGTGAATATTCAGGGATGAACACTGAAGCTTTCTTT. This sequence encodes CASSEYSGMNTEAFF.

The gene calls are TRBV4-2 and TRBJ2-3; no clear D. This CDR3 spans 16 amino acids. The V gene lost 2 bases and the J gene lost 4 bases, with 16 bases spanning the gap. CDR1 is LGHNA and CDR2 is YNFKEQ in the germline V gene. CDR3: CASSQQTTPPSDTQYF. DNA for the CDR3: TGTGCCAGCAGCCAACAAACGACACCGCCTTCAGATACGCAGTATTTT.

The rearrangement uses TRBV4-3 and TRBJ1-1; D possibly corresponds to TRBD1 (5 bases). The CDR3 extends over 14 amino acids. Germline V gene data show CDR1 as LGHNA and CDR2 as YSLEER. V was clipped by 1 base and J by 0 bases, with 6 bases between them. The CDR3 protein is CASSQGTLNTEAFF. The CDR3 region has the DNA TGCGCCAGCAGCCAAGGGACACTGAACACTGAAGCTTTCTTT.

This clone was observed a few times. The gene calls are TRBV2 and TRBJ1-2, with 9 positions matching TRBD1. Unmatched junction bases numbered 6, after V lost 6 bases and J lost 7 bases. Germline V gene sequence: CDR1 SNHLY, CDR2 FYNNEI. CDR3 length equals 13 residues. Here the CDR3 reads CASSAKQGAGYTF. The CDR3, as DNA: TGTGCCAGCAGCGCCAAACAGGGGGCTGGCTACACCTTC.

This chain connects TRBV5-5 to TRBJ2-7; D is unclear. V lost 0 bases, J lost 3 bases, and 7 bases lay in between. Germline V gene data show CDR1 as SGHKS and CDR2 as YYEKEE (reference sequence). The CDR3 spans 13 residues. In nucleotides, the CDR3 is TGTGCCAGCAGCTTGGCGTTGCGCTACGAGCAGTACTTC. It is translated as CASSLALRYEQYF.

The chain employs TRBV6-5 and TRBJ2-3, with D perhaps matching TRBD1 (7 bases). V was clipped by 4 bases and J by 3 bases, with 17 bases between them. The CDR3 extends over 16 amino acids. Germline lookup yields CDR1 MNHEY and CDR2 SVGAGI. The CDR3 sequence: CASSFSRGDKTDTQYF. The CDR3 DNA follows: TGTGCCAGCAGTTTTTCCAGGGGGGACAAAACAGATACGCAGTATTTT.

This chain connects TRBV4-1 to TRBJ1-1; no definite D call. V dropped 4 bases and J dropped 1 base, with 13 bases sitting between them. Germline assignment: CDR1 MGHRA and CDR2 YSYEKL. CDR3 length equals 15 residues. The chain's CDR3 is CASSPPGLPNTEAFF. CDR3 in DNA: TGCGCCAGCAGCCCCCCGGGGTTACCGAACACTGAAGCTTTCTTT.

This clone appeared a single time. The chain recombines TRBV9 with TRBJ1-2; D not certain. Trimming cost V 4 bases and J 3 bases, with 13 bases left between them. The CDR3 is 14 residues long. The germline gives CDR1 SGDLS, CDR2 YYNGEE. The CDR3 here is CASSYPGSYYGYTF. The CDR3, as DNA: TGTGCCAGCAGCTACCCGGGGTCCTACTATGGCTACACCTTC.

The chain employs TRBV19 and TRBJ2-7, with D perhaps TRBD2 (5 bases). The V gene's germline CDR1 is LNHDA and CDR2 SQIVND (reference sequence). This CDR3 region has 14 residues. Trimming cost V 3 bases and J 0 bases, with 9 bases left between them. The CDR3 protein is CASSIHGVSYEQYF. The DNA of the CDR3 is TGTGCCAGTAGTATCCACGGGGTCTCCTACGAGCAGTACTTC.

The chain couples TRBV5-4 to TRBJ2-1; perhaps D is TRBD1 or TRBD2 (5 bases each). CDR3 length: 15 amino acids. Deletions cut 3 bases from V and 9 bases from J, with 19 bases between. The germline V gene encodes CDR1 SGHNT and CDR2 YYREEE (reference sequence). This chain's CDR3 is CASSSPGTYGAEQFF. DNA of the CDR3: TGTGCCAGCAGCTCCCCAGGGACCTACGGGGCTGAGCAGTTCTTC.

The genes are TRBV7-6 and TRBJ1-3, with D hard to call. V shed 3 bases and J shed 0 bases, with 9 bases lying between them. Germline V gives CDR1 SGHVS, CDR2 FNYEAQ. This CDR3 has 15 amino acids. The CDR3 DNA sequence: TGTGCCAGCAGCTTCGTCGCCAGCTCTGGAAACACCATATATTTT. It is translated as CASSFVASSGNTIYF.

CDR3 DNA sequence: TGTGCCAGCAGTGCGACAGCTACCTCCTACGAGCAGTACTTC. It is translated as CASSATATSYEQYF. V usage is TRBV6-5 and J usage is TRBJ2-7; possible D gene TRBD1, 5 bases. The V and J ends lost 5 bases and 0 bases respectively, with 11 bases between them. The CDR3 has 14 residues. Germline V gene lookup returns CDR1 MNHEY and CDR2 SVGAGI.

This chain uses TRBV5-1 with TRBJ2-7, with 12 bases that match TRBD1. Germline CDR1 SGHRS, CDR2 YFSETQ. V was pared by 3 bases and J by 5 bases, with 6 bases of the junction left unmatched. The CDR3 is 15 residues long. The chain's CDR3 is CASSYGDRGPDEQYF. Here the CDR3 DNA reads TGCGCCAGCAGCTATGGGGACAGGGGGCCGGACGAGCAGTACTTC.

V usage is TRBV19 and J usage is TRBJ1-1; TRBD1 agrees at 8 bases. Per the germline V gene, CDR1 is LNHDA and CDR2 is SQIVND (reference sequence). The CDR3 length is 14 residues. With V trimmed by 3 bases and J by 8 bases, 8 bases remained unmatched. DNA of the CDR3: TGTGCCAGTAGTATGGATGGACAGGGCCCGGAAGCTTTCTTT. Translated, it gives CASSMDGQGPEAFF.

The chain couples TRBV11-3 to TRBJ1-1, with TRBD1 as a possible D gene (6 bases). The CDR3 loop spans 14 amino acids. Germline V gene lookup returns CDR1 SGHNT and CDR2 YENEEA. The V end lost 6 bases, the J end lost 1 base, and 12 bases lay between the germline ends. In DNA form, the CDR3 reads TGTGCCAGCAGTGGGGGCCATCAGAACACTGAAGCTTTCTTT. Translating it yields CASSGGHQNTEAFF.